Described below is a single T cell receptor beta chain sequence and its context. The source of the sample is a study of PD-L1 blockade in urothelial cancer. Assay used: immunoSEQ multiplex PCR; TCRdb lists only in-frame clones, some missing. The profile shows more than 90,000 clones, approximately 87% of them singletons. Trimming removed 0 bases at V and 8 bases at J, with 13 bases between. The germline V gene has CDR1 SGHTA and CDR2 FQGNSA. The CDR3 is made up of 14 amino acids. Time point specified: peripheral blood 6 weeks after treatment start. Here the sequenced sample was PBMCs, taken around atezolizumab (anti-PD-L1) treatment. The chain employs TRBV7-2 and TRBJ1-2; D gene uncertain. The receptor was derived from a man aged 70 or older with urothelial cancer. The CDR3 DNA is TGTGCCAGCAGCTTAGCGCGGGGATCGCAGGGCTACACCTTC. Translating gives CASSLARGSQGYTF.